Given below is one T cell receptor (beta chain) in context. Its antigen remains unknown. TCRdb re-called the 5' RACE reads through MiXCR, storing one row per CDR3 protein. The sample lists some 500,000 distinct CDR3 sequences; 12% to 15% were seen once. Healthy Caucasian donors formed the entire cohort. The record originates from a study of identical twins. Study results and caveats: The same donors were not followed; conclusions instead depended on cross-sectional statistical analysis.

Looked up from germline, CDR1 is SEHNR and CDR2 is FQNEAQ (reference sequence). The CDR3 is made up of 16 amino acids. Trimming removed 1 base from V and 0 bases from J, with 13 bases in between. The sample also formed part of further work on yellow fever vaccine responses in identical twins.

Sample: CD4+ T cells sorted from blood. The chain uses TRBV7-9 and TRBJ2-7; D may correspond to TRBD1 or TRBD2 (6 bases each). This receptor was taken from a woman between 18 and 29 years old in good health. The CDR3 coding sequence is TGTGCCAGCAGCTTAGAGGGGGGTGGCCCCTCCTACGAGCAGTACTTC. Amino acid sequence: CASSLEGGGPSYEQYF.